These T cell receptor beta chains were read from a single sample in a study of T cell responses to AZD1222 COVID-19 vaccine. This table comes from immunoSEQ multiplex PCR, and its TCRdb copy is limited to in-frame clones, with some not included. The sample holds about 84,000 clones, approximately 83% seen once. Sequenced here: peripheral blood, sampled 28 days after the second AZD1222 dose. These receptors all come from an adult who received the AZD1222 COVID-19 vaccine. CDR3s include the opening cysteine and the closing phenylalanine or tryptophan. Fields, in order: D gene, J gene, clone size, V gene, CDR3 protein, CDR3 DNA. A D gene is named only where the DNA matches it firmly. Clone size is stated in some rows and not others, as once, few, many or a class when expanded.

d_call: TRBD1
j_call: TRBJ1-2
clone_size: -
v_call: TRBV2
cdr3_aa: CASSEVLRDRAYGYTF
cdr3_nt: TGTGCCAGCAGTGAAGTCCTCCGGGACAGGGCTTATGGCTACACCTTC

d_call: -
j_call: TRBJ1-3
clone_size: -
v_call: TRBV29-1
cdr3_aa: CSVEPQAGNTIYF
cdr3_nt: TGCAGCGTTGAGCCCCAGGCTGGAAACACCATATATTTT

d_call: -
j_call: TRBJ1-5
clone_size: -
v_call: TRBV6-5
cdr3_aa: CASSYRVVGNQPQHF
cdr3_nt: TGTGCCAGCAGTTACAGGGTGGTGGGCAATCAGCCCCAGCATTTT

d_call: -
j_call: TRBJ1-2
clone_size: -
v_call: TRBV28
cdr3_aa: CASSHTLSDGYTF
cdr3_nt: TGTGCCAGCAGTCACACCCTTAGCGATGGCTACACCTTC

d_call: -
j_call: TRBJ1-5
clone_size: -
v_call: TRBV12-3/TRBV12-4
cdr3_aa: CASSLAGRQPQHF
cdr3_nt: TGTGCCAGCAGTTTGGCAGGGCGCCAGCCCCAGCATTTT

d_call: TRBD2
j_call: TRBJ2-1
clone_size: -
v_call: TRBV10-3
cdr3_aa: CANSGEANEQFF
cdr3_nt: TGTGCCAACAGCGGGGAGGCGAATGAGCAGTTCTTC

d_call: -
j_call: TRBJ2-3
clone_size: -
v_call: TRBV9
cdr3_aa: CASSVDPITDTQYF
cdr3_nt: TGTGCCAGCAGCGTAGACCCCATCACAGATACGCAGTATTTT

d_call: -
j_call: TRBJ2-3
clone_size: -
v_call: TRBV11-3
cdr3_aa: CASSSIVVERTGTDTQYF
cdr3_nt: TGTGCCAGCAGCTCTATCGTCGTAGAGCGCACTGGCACAGATACGCAGTATTTT

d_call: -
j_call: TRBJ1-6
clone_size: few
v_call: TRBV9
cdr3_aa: CASSVEWGDSPLHF
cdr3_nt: TGTGCCAGCAGCGTGGAGTGGGGAGATTCACCCCTCCACTTT

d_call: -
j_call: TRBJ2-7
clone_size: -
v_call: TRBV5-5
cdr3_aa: CASSLGSLGLASYEQYF
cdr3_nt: TGTGCCAGCAGCTTGGGATCATTAGGTCTGGCCTCCTACGAGCAGTACTTC

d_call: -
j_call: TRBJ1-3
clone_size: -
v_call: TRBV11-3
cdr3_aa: CASSLDSGGSGNTIYF
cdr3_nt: TGTGCCAGCAGCTTAGACAGCGGCGGCTCTGGAAACACCATATATTTT

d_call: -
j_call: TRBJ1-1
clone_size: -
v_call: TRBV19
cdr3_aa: CAIGPGVIGAEAFF
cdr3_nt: TGTGCCATTGGGCCTGGGGTCATAGGGGCTGAAGCTTTCTTT

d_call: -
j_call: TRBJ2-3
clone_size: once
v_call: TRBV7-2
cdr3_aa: CASSRGRRTDTQYF
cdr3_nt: TGTGCCAGCAGCAGGGGACGCAGAACAGATACGCAGTATTTT

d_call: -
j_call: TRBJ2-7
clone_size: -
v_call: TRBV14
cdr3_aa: CASSQVGASWQYF
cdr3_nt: TGTGCCAGCAGCCAAGTCGGGGCCTCCTGGCAGTACTTC

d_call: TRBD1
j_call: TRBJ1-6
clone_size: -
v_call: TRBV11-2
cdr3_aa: CASSLGGTAYNSPLHF
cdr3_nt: TGTGCCAGCAGCTTGGGGGGGACAGCCTATAATTCACCCCTCCACTTT

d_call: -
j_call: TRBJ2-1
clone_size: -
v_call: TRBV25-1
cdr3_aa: CASSGWGEQFF
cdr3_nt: TGTGCCAGCAGTGGGTGGGGGGAGCAGTTCTTC

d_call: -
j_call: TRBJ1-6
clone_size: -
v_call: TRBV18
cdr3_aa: CASSPDTLGDSPLHF
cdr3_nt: TGTGCCAGCTCACCAGACACTTTGGGGGATTCACCCCTCCACTTT

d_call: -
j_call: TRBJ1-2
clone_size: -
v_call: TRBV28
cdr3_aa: CASSAGTADGYGYTF
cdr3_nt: TGTGCCAGCAGTGCTGGGACCGCCGATGGCTATGGCTACACCTTC

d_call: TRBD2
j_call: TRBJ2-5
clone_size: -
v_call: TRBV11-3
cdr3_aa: CASSSFEAILAGVRETQYF
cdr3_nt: TGTGCCAGCAGCTCCTTTGAAGCCATACTAGCGGGGGTTCGAGAGACCCAGTACTTC

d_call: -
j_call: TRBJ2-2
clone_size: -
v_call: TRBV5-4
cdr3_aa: CASSFWYSGELFF
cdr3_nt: TGTGCCAGCAGCTTCTGGTATAGCGGGGAGCTGTTTTTT

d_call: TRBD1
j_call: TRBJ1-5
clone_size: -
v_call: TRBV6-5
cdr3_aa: CASRGRQGGSQPQHF
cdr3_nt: TGTGCCAGTCGCGGGAGACAGGGGGGGAGTCAGCCCCAGCATTTT

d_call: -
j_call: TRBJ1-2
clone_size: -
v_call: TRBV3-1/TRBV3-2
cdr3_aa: CASSQEGRHYGYTF
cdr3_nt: TGTGCCAGCAGCCAAGAAGGACGGCACTATGGCTACACCTTC

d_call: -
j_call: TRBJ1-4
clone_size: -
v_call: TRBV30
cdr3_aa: CAWSRGGENEKLFF
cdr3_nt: TGTGCCTGGAGTCGAGGAGGGGAAAATGAAAAACTGTTTTTT

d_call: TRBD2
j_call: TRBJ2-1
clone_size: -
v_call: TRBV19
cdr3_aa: CASKKFGTSGRHSYNEQFF
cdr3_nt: TGTGCCAGTAAAAAGTTTGGGACTAGCGGACGCCACTCCTACAATGAGCAGTTCTTC

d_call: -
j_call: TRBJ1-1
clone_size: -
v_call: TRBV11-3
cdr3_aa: CASSQNTEAFF
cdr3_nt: TGTGCCAGCAGCCAAAACACTGAAGCTTTCTTT

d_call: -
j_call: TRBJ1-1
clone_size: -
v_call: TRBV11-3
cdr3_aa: CASSLGLGRTEAFF
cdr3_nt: TGTGCCAGCAGCTTAGGGCTGGGGCGGACTGAAGCTTTCTTT

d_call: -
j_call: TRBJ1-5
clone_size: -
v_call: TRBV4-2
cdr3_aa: CASSQGQQSLNQPQHF
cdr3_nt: TGTGCCAGCAGCCAAGGTCAACAGTCGTTGAATCAGCCCCAGCATTTT

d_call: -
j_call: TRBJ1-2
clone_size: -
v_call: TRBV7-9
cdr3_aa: CASSLGGQESGRIGYTF
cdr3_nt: TGTGCCAGCAGCTTAGGGGGTCAGGAAAGTGGCAGGATTGGCTACACCTTC

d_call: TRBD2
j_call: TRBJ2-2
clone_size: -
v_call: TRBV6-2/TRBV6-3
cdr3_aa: CASSYTEAGGYTGELFF
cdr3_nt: TGTGCCAGCAGTTACACTGAAGCGGGGGGTTACACCGGGGAGCTGTTTTTT

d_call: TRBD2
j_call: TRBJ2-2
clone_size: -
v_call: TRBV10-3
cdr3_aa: CAISGGRGTGELFF
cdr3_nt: TGTGCCATCAGTGGCGGGAGAGGGACCGGGGAGCTGTTTTTT

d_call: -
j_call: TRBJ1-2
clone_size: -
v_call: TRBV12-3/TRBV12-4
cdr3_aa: CASSLGGYYGYTF
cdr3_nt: TGTGCCAGCAGTTTGGGGGGGTACTATGGCTACACCTTC

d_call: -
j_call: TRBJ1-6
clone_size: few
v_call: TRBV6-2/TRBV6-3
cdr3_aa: CASSYYDNSPLHF
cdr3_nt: TGTGCCAGCAGTTATTACGATAATTCACCCCTCCACTTT

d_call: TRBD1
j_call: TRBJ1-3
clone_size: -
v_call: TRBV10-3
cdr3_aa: CAIRTGVGNTIYF
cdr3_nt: TGTGCCATCCGGACAGGGGTTGGAAACACCATATATTTT

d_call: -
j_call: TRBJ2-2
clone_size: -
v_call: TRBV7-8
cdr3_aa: CASSLVPGKLNTGELFF
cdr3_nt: TGTGCCAGCAGCTTAGTTCCAGGGAAGCTAAACACCGGGGAGCTGTTTTTT

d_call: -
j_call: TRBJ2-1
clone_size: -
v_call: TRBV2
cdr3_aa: CASSEQGWDYNEQFF
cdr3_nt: TGTGCCAGCAGTGAACAGGGTTGGGACTACAATGAGCAGTTCTTC

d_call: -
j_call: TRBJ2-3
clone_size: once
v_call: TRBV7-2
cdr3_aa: CASSRQTGLTDTQYF
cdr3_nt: TGTGCCAGCAGCCGTCAGACGGGACTCACAGATACGCAGTATTTT

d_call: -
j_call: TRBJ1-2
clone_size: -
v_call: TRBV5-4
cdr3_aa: CASSSEGGGYGYTF
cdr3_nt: TGTGCCAGCAGCTCCGAGGGGGGCGGGTATGGCTACACCTTC

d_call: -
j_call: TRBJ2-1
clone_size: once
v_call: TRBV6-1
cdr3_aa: CASSEAAHGLDEQFF
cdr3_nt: TGTGCCAGCAGTGAAGCCGCCCACGGGCTCGATGAGCAGTTCTTC

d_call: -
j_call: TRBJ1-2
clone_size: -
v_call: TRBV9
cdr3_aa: CASSVRSIYGYTF
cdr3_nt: TGTGCCAGCAGCGTCAGATCCATCTATGGCTACACCTTC

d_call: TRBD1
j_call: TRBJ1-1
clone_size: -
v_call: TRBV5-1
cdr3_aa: CASSPDRVLNTEAFF
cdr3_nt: TGCGCCAGCAGCCCAGACAGGGTGTTGAACACTGAAGCTTTCTTT

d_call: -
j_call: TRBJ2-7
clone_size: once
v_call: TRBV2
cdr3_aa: CASSRDSSYEQYF
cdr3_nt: TGTGCCAGCAGTCGGGATTCCTCCTACGAGCAGTACTTC

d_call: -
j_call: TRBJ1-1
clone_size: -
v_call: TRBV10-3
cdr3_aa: CAIRDGGGTEAFF
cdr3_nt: TGTGCCATCAGGGATGGAGGGGGCACTGAAGCTTTCTTT

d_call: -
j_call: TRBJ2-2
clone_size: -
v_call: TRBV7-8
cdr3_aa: CASSLGARIFTGELFF
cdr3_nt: TGTGCCAGCAGCTTAGGGGCCAGGATATTCACCGGGGAGCTGTTTTTT

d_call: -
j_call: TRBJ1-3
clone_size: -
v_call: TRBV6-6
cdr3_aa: CASSYSRNTIYF
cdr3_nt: TGTGCCAGCAGTTACTCCCGCAACACCATATATTTT

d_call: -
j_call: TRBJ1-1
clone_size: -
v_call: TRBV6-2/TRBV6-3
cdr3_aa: CASSPGTERNTEAFF
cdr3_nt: TGTGCCAGCAGTCCCGGGACTGAGAGGAACACTGAAGCTTTCTTT

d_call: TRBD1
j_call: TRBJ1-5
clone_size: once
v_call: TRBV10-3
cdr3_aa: CAISPTGTGGRQPQHF
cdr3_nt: TGTGCCATCAGTCCTACAGGAACAGGGGGCCGGCAGCCCCAGCATTTT